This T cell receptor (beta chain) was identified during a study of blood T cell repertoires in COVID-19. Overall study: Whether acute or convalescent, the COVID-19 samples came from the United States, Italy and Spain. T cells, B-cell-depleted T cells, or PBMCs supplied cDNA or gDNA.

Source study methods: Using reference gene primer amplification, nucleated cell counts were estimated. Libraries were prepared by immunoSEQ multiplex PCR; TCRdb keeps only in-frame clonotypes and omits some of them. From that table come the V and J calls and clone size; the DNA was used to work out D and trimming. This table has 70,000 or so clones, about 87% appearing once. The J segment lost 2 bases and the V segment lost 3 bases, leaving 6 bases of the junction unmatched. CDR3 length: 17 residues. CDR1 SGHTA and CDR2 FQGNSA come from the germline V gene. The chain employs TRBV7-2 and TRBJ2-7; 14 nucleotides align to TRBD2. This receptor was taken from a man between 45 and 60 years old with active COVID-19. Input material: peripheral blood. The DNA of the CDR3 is TGTGCCAGCAGCTTCTCGACTAGCGGGAGGGTAACCTACGAGCAGTACTTC. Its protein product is CASSFSTSGRVTYEQYF.